The rows below give T cell receptor beta chains drawn from one sample of a study of blood T cells in healthy people across ages. A single record per CDR3 protein comes from TCRdb applying MiXCR to the 5' RACE reads. This sample has around 1.5 million distinct CDR3 sequences, with almost 35% found just once. Sequences were obtained from blood. These receptors were taken from a woman in her twenties or thirties in good health. CDR3s include the opening cysteine and the closing phenylalanine or tryptophan. The order of the fields is clone size, J gene, V gene, D gene, CDR3 DNA, CDR3 protein. The D gene is left open where the match is weak. Size tells how often a clone was seen (once, few, many) or the class of an expanded clone, and some rows leave it out.

. TRBJ2-1 TRBV11-2 TRBD2 TGTGCCAGCAGTCTAGGACTAGCGGGAGGGGGGGTTTACAATGAGCAGTTCTTC CASSLGLAGGGVYNEQFF
. TRBJ2-7 TRBV7-8 . TGTGCCAGCAGCCCCAGAACTCTGGACAGCGAGCAGTACTTC CASSPRTLDSEQYF
. TRBJ2-7 TRBV10-3 TRBD2 TGTGCCATCAGTGAAGGGTTAGCGGGTATGTACGAGCAGTACTTC CAISEGLAGMYEQYF
. TRBJ2-5 TRBV7-3 . TGTGCCAGCAGCTCACCTTATCCTGTAGCTCGGTACTTC CASSSPYPVARYF
many TRBJ2-3 TRBV4-1 . TGCGCCAGCAGCCAAACCACAGGGAGGGATACGCAGTATTTT CASSQTTGRDTQYF
. TRBJ2-6 TRBV20-1 . TGCAGTGCTCCCCGTACAGGGGGGGGAGGGGCCAACGTCCTGACTTTC CSAPRTGGGGANVLTF
. TRBJ2-3 TRBV6-1 TRBD2 TGTGCCAGCAGTGATATCGGGGGGTACACAGATACGCAGTATTTT CASSDIGGYTDTQYF
. TRBJ2-7 TRBV3-1 . TGTGCCAGCAGCCAAGATAGGAAAGGAGGCGAGCAGTACTTC CASSQDRKGGEQYF
. TRBJ1-1 TRBV2 TRBD1 TGTGCCAGCAACATCCCACAGGGGCGGAACACTGAAGCTTTCTTT CASNIPQGRNTEAFF
few TRBJ2-1 TRBV6-2/TRBV6-3 . TGTGCCAGCAGCCCACGAAACAGGATTAATGAGCAGTTCTTC CASSPRNRINEQFF
. TRBJ2-3 TRBV11-2 TRBD2 TGTGCCAGCAGCTTTTCGCGGGGGGGCGGCACAGATACGCAGTATTTT CASSFSRGGGTDTQYF
few TRBJ1-6 TRBV3-1 . TGTGCCAGCAGCCAGGAACTTTATTCACCCCTCCACTTT CASSQELYSPLHF
. TRBJ2-7 TRBV12-3/TRBV12-4 . TGTGCCAGCAGCTCCTTCTTTTTCTACGAGCAGTACTTC CASSSFFFYEQYF
many TRBJ2-7 TRBV7-8 TRBD2 TGTGCCAGCAGCACCACTAGCGGGAGAGACGAGCAGTACTTC CASSTTSGRDEQYF
few TRBJ1-5 TRBV7-2 . TGTGCCAGCAGCTTAGAAGCCGGGCTGGGCAATCAGCCCCAGCATTTT CASSLEAGLGNQPQHF
. TRBJ2-5 TRBV21-1 . TGTGCCAGCAGCATGGGTGAGCAGTACTTC CASSMGEQYF
. TRBJ2-1 TRBV7-9 TRBD2 TGTGCCAGCAGCTCCCCTAGCGTTGCGGGAGGGACCTACAATGAGCAGTTCTTC CASSSPSVAGGTYNEQFF
. TRBJ2-5 TRBV20-1 . TGCAGTGCTAGAGTGTTGGAGGGGGGGCTGGAGACCCAGTACTTC CSARVLEGGLETQYF
. TRBJ2-7 TRBV11-2 . TGTGCCAGCAGCTTAGTCTCCCAGGGTCCCCCTCTCGAGCAGTACTTC CASSLVSQGPPLEQYF
. TRBJ1-4 TRBV20-1 . TGCAGTGCTAGAGATCGGGGGTTGAATGAAAAACTGTTTTTT CSARDRGLNEKLFF
many TRBJ2-1 TRBV5-1 . TGTGCCAGCAGTTTAGGGGTAAGCTCCTACAATGAGCAGTTCTTC CASSLGVSSYNEQFF
. TRBJ2-3 TRBV12-5 TRBD2 TGTGCTAGTGGTCAAGGGACTAGCTCCGGGGATACGCAGTATTTT CASGQGTSSGDTQYF
. TRBJ2-1 TRBV27 TRBD1 TGTGCCAGCGGAGGGGACAGGGGGCTTGTCGTGTTCTTC CASGGDRGLVVFF
. TRBJ2-7 TRBV4-1 TRBD2 TGCGCCAGCAGACCTATGGGCGGGAGGACATACGAGCAGTACTTC CASRPMGGRTYEQYF
few TRBJ1-2 TRBV7-3 TRBD1 TGTGCCAGCAGCCCTCCAGGGGGCGTGAGATTCTATGGCTACACCTTC CASSPPGGVRFYGYTF
many TRBJ2-4 TRBV20-1 TRBD2 TGCAGTGCTAGAGTGGCGGGAGTGAACATTCAGTACTTC CSARVAGVNIQYF
few TRBJ2-1 TRBV29-1 . TGCAGCGTTGTCTATGGGGGTAGGGAGCAGTTCTTC CSVVYGGREQFF
few TRBJ2-4 TRBV21-1 . TGTGCCAGCAGCAGTGATCTAGCCAAAAACATTCAGTACTTC CASSSDLAKNIQYF
few TRBJ1-2 TRBV6-6 TRBD1 TGTGCCAGCACCTCCGGGACAGGGGGAATCTATGGCTACACCTTC CASTSGTGGIYGYTF
. TRBJ1-5 TRBV7-9 TRBD1 TGTGCCAGCAGCCTGGGACAGGGGGTGAAGCCCCAGCATTTT CASSLGQGVKPQHF
few TRBJ1-5 TRBV20-1 . TGCAGCTGGGGAGGGGCTGATCAGCCCCAGCATTTT CSWGGADQPQHF
. TRBJ2-1 TRBV7-9 TRBD1 TGTGCCAGCACCCAACCGGGACAGGGGGCTCCCAGAGAGCAGTTCTTC CASTQPGQGAPREQFF
few TRBJ2-7 TRBV28 . TGTGCCAGCAGAGACCTGGGACCAACACACGAGCAGTACTTC CASRDLGPTHEQYF
. TRBJ2-1 TRBV20-1 . TGCAGTGCTAGACTTACGCGGGGTAGGAGACCCCTTCTCGACTCCTACAATGAGCAGTTCTTC CSARLTRGRRPLLDSYNEQFF
few TRBJ2-1 TRBV6-2/TRBV6-3 . TGTGCCAGCAGTATACTAGAAAGCTCCCACAATGAGCAGTTCTTC CASSILESSHNEQFF
few TRBJ2-7 TRBV20-1 . TGCAGTGCAAAGGGGGGGACCTACGAGCAGTACTTC CSAKGGTYEQYF
many TRBJ2-5 TRBV7-2 TRBD2 TGTGCCAGCAGCTATAGCGGGAGGGAGACCCAGTACTTC CASSYSGRETQYF
few TRBJ2-5 TRBV2 TRBD1 TGTGTTGTCCATAAAAGGACAGGGACCCAAGAGACCCAGTACTTC CVVHKRTGTQETQYF
few TRBJ2-6 TRBV3-1 . TGTGCCAGCAGCCCGAAGGTCTCTGGGGCCAACGTCCTGACTTTC CASSPKVSGANVLTF
few TRBJ2-7 TRBV6-2/TRBV6-3 . TGTGCCAGCAGCAAATACGGGCTAGCAGGCGAGCAGTACTTC CASSKYGLAGEQYF
. TRBJ2-1 TRBV29-1 TRBD1 TGCAGCGTGACCCGGGACAGGGTTTCCAGTGAGCAGTTCTTC CSVTRDRVSSEQFF
few TRBJ1-5 TRBV27 . TGTGCCACCAGTAGCGAGGGAAATAATCAGCCCCAGCATTTT CATSSEGNNQPQHF
. TRBJ2-7 TRBV12-3/TRBV12-4 . TGTGCCAGCGCTGGGGCTTCCCCTTACGAGCAGTACTTC CASAGASPYEQYF
. TRBJ1-2 TRBV6-1 TRBD1 TGTGCCAGCAGTGTACGGACAGGGCTCGAGTATGGCTACACCTTC CASSVRTGLEYGYTF
. TRBJ2-7 TRBV6-1 . TGTGCCAGCAAAAGGGACTTAAAGGGCGAGCAGTACTTC CASKRDLKGEQYF
. TRBJ1-1 TRBV2 . TGTGCCAGCAGTGAAAGGGTCGGGGGCACTGAAGCTTTCTTT CASSERVGGTEAFF
few TRBJ2-1 TRBV7-9 TRBD2 TGTGCCAGCAGCCCAGGGCTAGCGGGAGCATGGGAGCAGTTCTTC CASSPGLAGAWEQFF